This entry lists 20 T cell receptor beta chains sequenced from one sample in a study of molecular identifiers for immune sequencing clone quantification. TCRdb passed the PCR reads through MiXCR, listing each CDR3 protein once. Of about 630,000 distinct CDR3 sequences listed, about 25% were seen once; the top ten hold 0.78%. Sequenced material: naive CD8+ T cells from blood, with Jurkat cell RNA spiked in. Subset here: FACS-sorted CD8+CD4-CCR7+CD45RA+ naive T cells. All receptors come from a human donor in good health. Some libraries in this study had Jurkat cell RNA spiked in.

Comments on this clonotype: Just one base apart from a much larger clone, this may be a read error. This chain joins TRBV11-2 and TRBJ2-7; D is ambiguous. CDR3 length equals 15 residues. Germline lookup yields CDR1 SGHAT and CDR2 FQNNGV. CDR3 nucleotide sequence: TGTGCCAGCCGCTTCGGTGCAGTTGTCTCCTACGAGCAGTACTTC. It specifies CASRFGAVVSYEQYF.

This clonotype was observed at least ten times. This sequence joins TRBV4-3 and TRBJ2-2; no reliable D call. V lost 0 bases and J 2 bases, leaving 1 base between the germline ends. This CDR3 region has 13 residues. The V gene's germline CDR1 is LGHNA and CDR2 YSLEER. CDR3 region: CASSQDNTGELFF. The CDR3 nucleotides read TGCGCCAGCAGCCAAGATAACACCGGGGAGCTGTTTTTT.

V usage is TRBV5-6 and J usage is TRBJ2-7, with a possible D match to TRBD2 (6 bases). Germline V gives CDR1 SGHDT, CDR2 YYEEEE. CDR3 size: 15 residues. Trimming shortened V by 4 bases and J by 1 base, and 15 bases separated the two germline ends. The CDR3 protein is CASSPVGGSSYEQYF. The DNA for the CDR3 is TGTGCCAGCAGCCCAGTCGGGGGTTCGTCCTACGAGCAGTACTTC.

The table lists this clonotype with many counts. The chain uses TRBV4-3 and TRBJ2-3; D may match TRBD1 or TRBD2 (5 bases each). The CDR3 totals 16 residues. V dropped 1 base and J dropped 0 bases, with 11 bases sitting between them. The germline V gene has CDR1 LGHNA and CDR2 YSLEER. CDR3 bases: TGCGCCAGCAGCCAAGGAAGAGGGACGAGCACAGATACGCAGTATTTT. Amino acid sequence: CASSQGRGTSTDTQYF.

A word on this clonotype: A read error may produce the germline difference seen at one junction end. The chain employs TRBV4-3 and TRBJ2-7; 8 nucleotides agree with TRBD2. The germline gives CDR1 LGHNA, CDR2 YSLEER. CDR3 size: 17 residues. The CDR3, as DNA: TGCGCCAGCAGCCAAGAGTATGCTAGCGGGCCCCCCTACGAGCGGTACTTC. Protein: CASSQEYASGPPYERYF.

This clonotype appeared a few times. J is TRBJ2-7 and V is TRBV4-3; 14 positions match TRBD2. The V gene end was trimmed by 0 bases and the J gene end by 4 bases; junction bases not matched to a gene: 11. CDR3 length equals 19 residues. Germline CDR1 and CDR2: LGHNA and YSLEER. This CDR3 is CASSQDRGTSGGFVYEQYF. In DNA, the CDR3 is TGCGCCAGCAGCCAAGATAGGGGGACTAGCGGGGGATTTGTTTACGAGCAGTACTTC.

The chain couples TRBV30 to TRBJ1-5; no clear D gene. Germline-derived CDR1 and CDR2 are GTSNPN and SVGIG (reference sequence). The V end lost 2 bases, the J end lost 6 bases, and 11 bases lay between the germline ends. This CDR3 region has 13 residues. CDR3 nucleotide sequence: TGTGCCTGGAGTTCGTCAGGCGCTCAGCCCCAGCATTTT. This sequence encodes CAWSSSGAQPQHF. The variable domain in full, completed from reference TRBV30 and TRBJ1-5, reads SQTIHQWPATLVQPVGSPLSLECTVEGTSNPNLYWYRQAAGRGLQLLFYSVGIGQISSEVPQNLSASRPQDRQFILSSKKLLLSDSGFYLCAWSSSGAQPQHFGDGTRLSIL.

The V call is TRBV6-2 or TRBV6-3, the J call TRBJ2-7; D is possibly TRBD1 (6 bases). From germline, CDR1 is MNHEY and CDR2 SVGEGT. The CDR3 has 17 amino acids. The V end was cut by 4 bases, the J end by 6 bases, with 25 bases between. The CDR3 DNA sequence: TGTGCCAGCAGTTGCTCACAACAGGGCGATATCCTACCCGAGCAGTACTTC. The encoded protein is CASSCSQQGDILPEQYF.

As to this clonotype: It may be a read error: a sequence one base away is much more abundant. The chain links TRBV4-3 to TRBJ2-7, with a possible D match to TRBD2 (5 bases). The CDR3 has 15 amino acids. Germline V gene lookup returns CDR1 LGHNA and CDR2 YSLEER. The CDR3 DNA reads TGCGCCCGCAGCCAAGAGGCGGGTGGCATTTACGAGCAGTACTTC. It yields the protein CARSQEAGGIYEQYF.

This clonotype has ten or more counts. The genes are TRBV6-1 and TRBJ2-7; the D is unclear. The germline V gene encodes CDR1 MNHNS and CDR2 SASEGT. The CDR3 has 14 amino acids. Trimming removed 2 bases at V and 2 bases at J, with 10 bases between. This CDR3 reads CASSEWLETYEQYF. CDR3 in DNA: TGTGCCAGCAGTGAATGGCTAGAGACCTACGAGCAGTACTTC.

This clonotype came up a few times. This chain links TRBV7-9 with TRBJ2-1; 8 nucleotides agree with TRBD1. The V gene end was trimmed by 5 bases and the J gene end by 0 bases; junction bases not matched to a gene: 9. CDR1 is SEHNR, CDR2 FQNEAQ, per germline (reference sequence). The length of the CDR3 is 17 residues. This chain's CDR3 is CASSPPTGEGSYNEQFF. CDR3 DNA: TGTGCCAGCAGCCCTCCGACAGGGGAAGGCTCCTACAATGAGCAGTTCTTC.

This clonotype was found a few times. V usage is TRBV7-8 and J usage is TRBJ2-7, with TRBD1 matching over 9 bases. Germline V lookup: CDR1 SGHVS, CDR2 FQNEAQ. V lost 5 bases and J lost 4; bases outside the gene matches: 6. The CDR3 runs to 14 residues. The CDR3 loop reads CASSERDRVYEQYF. Written as DNA, the CDR3 is TGTGCCAGCAGCGAGAGGGACAGGGTTTACGAGCAGTACTTC.

This chain joins TRBV5-1 and TRBJ2-7, with no clear D. CDR3 size: 14 residues. Germline CDR1 is SGHRS and CDR2 is YFSETQ. With 1 base removed from V and 3 bases from J, the gap between germline ends came to 11 bases. The CDR3 region has the DNA TGCGCCAGCAGCTTGACCCAGGAAGGCTACGAGCAGTACTTC. Protein sequence: CASSLTQEGYEQYF. Full variable domain (remainder filled in from reference TRBV5-1 and TRBJ2-7): KAGVTQTPRYLIKTRGQQVTLSCSPISGHRSVSWYQQTPGQGLQFLFEYFSETQRNKGNFPGRFSGRQFSNSRSEMNVSTLELGDSALYLCASSLTQEGYEQYFGPGTRLTVT.

This clonotype was counted many times. The V and J genes are TRBV28 and TRBJ2-1, with D perhaps TRBD2 (6 bases). Germline loops: CDR1 MDHEN, CDR2 SYDVKM. CDR3 length: 15 amino acids. V was shortened by 3 bases and J by 10 bases, with 19 bases between the two germline ends. The CDR3 loop reads CASSFRGASAGEQFF. CDR3 DNA sequence: TGTGCCAGCAGTTTTCGCGGGGCTAGCGCGGGCGAGCAGTTCTTC. Filled out from reference TRBV28 and TRBJ2-1, the complete variable domain reads DVKVTQSSRYLVKRTGEKVFLECVQDMDHENMFWYRQDPGLGLRLIYFSYDVKMKEKGDIPEGYSVSREKKERFSLILESASTNQTSMYLCASSFRGASAGEQFFGPGTRLTVL.

The sample holds one count of this clonotype. With a much larger clone just one base away, this may be a read error. V gene TRBV20-1 combines with J gene TRBJ2-3, with D possibly being TRBD2 (5 bases). The CDR3 extends over 14 amino acids. Germline V gives CDR1 DFQATT, CDR2 SNEGSKA (reference sequence). The CDR3 sequence is CSARDGSRTDTRYF. The CDR3 DNA reads as TGCAGTGCTAGAGATGGGAGTCGCACAGATACGCGGTATTTT.

This clonotype has a handful of counts. This chain uses TRBV7-9 with TRBJ1-1; 7 bases are a match to TRBD1. The CDR3 loop spans 15 amino acids. V trimming: 5 bases; J trimming: 10 bases; junction bases outside the gene matches: 16. Germline CDR1 is SEHNR and CDR2 is FQNEAQ (reference sequence). The CDR3 coding sequence is TGTGCCAGCAGCCGAAGGGCTACAGGGGACCACGCAGCTTTCTTT. Amino acid sequence: CASSRRATGDHAAFF.

The chain employs TRBV7-9 and TRBJ2-7, with 9 bases identical to TRBD2. The CDR3 spans 15 residues. With V trimmed by 3 bases and J by 3 bases, 6 bases remained unmatched. CDR1 is SEHNR, CDR2 FQNEAQ, per germline (reference sequence). CDR3 protein: CASSLSLAGNYEQYF. CDR3 DNA: TGTGCCAGCAGCTTGTCACTAGCGGGTAACTACGAGCAGTACTTC. Looking up the rest from reference TRBV7-9 and TRBJ2-7 gives the full variable domain: DTGVSQNPRHKITKRGQNVTFRCDPISEHNRLYWYRQTLGQGPEFLTYFQNEAQLEKSRLLSDRFSAERPKGSFSTLEIQRTEQGDSAMYLCASSLSLAGNYEQYFGPGTRLTVT.

This clonotype was picked up a small number of times. A much larger clone is a single base away; this may be a read error. The chain joins TRBV29-1 to TRBJ2-3; D could derive from TRBD1 or TRBD2 (5 bases each). The germline CDR1 and CDR2 sequences are SQVTM and ANQGSEA. The CDR3 sequence is 14 residues long. V gave up 5 bases and J gave up 4 bases, with 16 bases separating them. In DNA form, the CDR3 reads TGCAGCGTTCGGCCCTCCTGGGGACCAGATACGCAGTATTTT. Amino acid sequence: CSVRPSWGPDTQYF.

This clonotype showed up just a few times. The genes are TRBV2 and TRBJ2-1; D could derive from TRBD1 or TRBD2 (5 bases each). Germline lookup yields CDR1 SNHLY and CDR2 FYNNEI. The V end lost 2 bases, the J end lost 2 bases, and 13 bases lay between the germline ends. This CDR3 region has 16 residues. The CDR3 loop is CASSEFFGTAYNEQFF. The CDR3 bases are TGTGCCAGCAGTGAATTTTTCGGGACGGCCTACAATGAGCAGTTCTTC.

The table lists this clonotype with a few counts. The chain recombines TRBV4-1 with TRBJ2-1, with TRBD2 matching 10 bases. This CDR3 has 14 residues. CDR1 and CDR2 from the germline V gene are MGHRA and YSYEKL. V dropped 4 bases and J dropped 8; count of bases not matched to a gene: 5. The CDR3 coding sequence is TGCGCCAGCAGCCGAGCGGGGGGGCCAGATGAGCAGTTCTTC. The encoded protein is CASSRAGGPDEQFF.